The next 28 T cell receptor beta chains were all read from a single sample in a study of Ad26.COV2.S vaccination and SARS-CoV-2 variants. Treatment defined: roughly 19 received Ad26.COV2.S at low or high dose, single or two shots; a few received placebo; per-sample allocation not given. Sampling occurred on day 63 after the first vaccine or placebo injection. Here immunoSEQ multiplex PCR was the method, and the copy in TCRdb shows in-frame clones only, minus some. The sample consists of a few hundred thousand clones, over 75% of them appearing once. Source: peripheral blood, taken in a trial of Ad26.COV2.S vaccine versus placebo. All receptors come from a person between 18 and 65 years old who received the Ad26.COV2.S COVID-19 vaccine or a placebo.

This clone has just one count. This sequence joins TRBV30 and TRBJ2-2; 7 positions agree with TRBD1. V lost 0 bases, J lost 9 bases, and 10 bases stayed unmatched. This CDR3 contains 15 residues. Per germline, CDR1 GTSNPN and CDR2 SVGIG (reference sequence). The chain's CDR3 is CAWSVWQGVRRELFF. For the CDR3, the DNA is TGTGCCTGGAGTGTCTGGCAGGGGGTACGCCGGGAGCTGTTTTTT.

The rearrangement joins TRBV19 to TRBJ2-7, with TRBD1 identical over 7 bases. This CDR3 comprises 15 residues. Germline V gene data show CDR1 as LNHDA and CDR2 as SQIVND (reference sequence). With V trimmed by 5 bases and J by 4 bases, 11 bases remained unmatched. CDR3 bases: TGTGCCAGTAGTGAGGGTAACAGGGGAGCATACGAGCAGTACTTC. Encoded protein: CASSEGNRGAYEQYF. Drawing the rest from reference TRBV19 and TRBJ2-7, the complete variable domain is DGGITQSPKYLFRKEGQNVTLSCEQNLNHDAMYWYRQDPGQGLRLIYYSQIVNDFQKGDIAEGYSVSREKKESFPLTVTSAQKNPTAFYLCASSEGNRGAYEQYFGPGTRLTVT.

The chain has TRBV10-3 and TRBJ1-5, with 8 nucleotides matching TRBD1. The ends lost 6 bases at V and 6 bases at J; junction bases unmatched: 7. Germline V gene data show CDR1 as ENHRY and CDR2 as SYGVKD. The CDR3 spans 14 residues. The CDR3 sequence: CAISIQGEGQPQHF. In nucleotides, the CDR3 is TGTGCCATCAGCATACAGGGGGAGGGTCAGCCCCAGCATTTT.

The J gene is TRBJ1-2, the V gene TRBV29-1; TRBD1 agrees at 10 bases. V lost 7 bases and J lost 4; bases outside the gene matches: 3. The CDR3 has 12 amino acids. From germline, CDR1 is SQVTM and CDR2 ANQGSEA. The CDR3 DNA follows: TGCAGCGCGGGACAGGGGATCTATGGCTACACCTTC. This translates into CSAGQGIYGYTF. The variable domain in full, completed from reference TRBV29-1 and TRBJ1-2, reads SAVISQKPSRDICQRGTSLTIQCQVDSQVTMMFWYRQQPGQSLTLIATANQGSEATYESGFVIDKFPISRPNLTFSTLTVSNMSPEDSSIYLCSAGQGIYGYTFGSGTRLTVV.

V and J are TRBV19 and TRBJ1-2; D perhaps matches TRBD1 (6 bases). Germline-derived CDR1 and CDR2 are LNHDA and SQIVND (reference sequence). Trimming shortened V by 5 bases and J by 6 bases, and 16 bases separated the two germline ends. There are 14 residues in the CDR3. Here the CDR3 reads CASSPQTGRDGYTF. CDR3 nucleotide sequence: TGTGCCAGTAGTCCTCAGACAGGCCGTGATGGCTACACCTTC. The whole variable domain, remainder taken from reference TRBV19 and TRBJ1-2, is DGGITQSPKYLFRKEGQNVTLSCEQNLNHDAMYWYRQDPGQGLRLIYYSQIVNDFQKGDIAEGYSVSREKKESFPLTVTSAQKNPTAFYLCASSPQTGRDGYTFGSGTRLTVV.

The CDR3 is CASSYNGGRETQYF. The CDR3 bases are TGTGCCAGCAGTTACAATGGGGGAAGAGAGACCCAGTACTTC. The chain uses TRBV6-5 and TRBJ2-5; D tentatively reads TRBD1 or TRBD2 (5 bases each). Germline CDR1 is MNHEY and CDR2 is SVGAGI. This CDR3 contains 14 residues. Trimming removed 2 bases from V and 4 bases from J, with 11 bases in between.

The chain joins TRBV12-3 or TRBV12-4 to TRBJ2-7; D ambiguous. The length of the CDR3 is 11 residues. Trimming took off 6 bases at V and 6 bases at J, with 9 bases between the two ends. The CDR3 DNA sequence: TGTGCCAGCAGAGCAGCTGGCGAGCAGTACTTC. This gives the protein CASRAAGEQYF.

The chain is built from TRBV9 and TRBJ1-6, with a tentative D call TRBD1 (5 bases). V was cut by 4 bases and J by 2 bases, with 13 bases left in between. The CDR3 spans 16 residues. Germline V gene lookup returns CDR1 SGDLS and CDR2 YYNGEE. CDR3 region: CASSLGGATYNSPLHF. Here the CDR3 DNA reads TGTGCCAGCAGCCTAGGCGGGGCAACCTATAATTCACCCCTCCACTTT.

The chain employs TRBV30 and TRBJ2-7, with no clear D. Germline CDR1 is GTSNPN and CDR2 is SVGIG (reference sequence). Deletions cut 5 bases from V and 3 bases from J, with 17 bases between. The CDR3 runs 14 residues. The chain's CDR3 is CAWAQPGSFYEQYF. CDR3 in DNA: TGTGCCTGGGCCCAGCCCGGGTCCTTCTACGAGCAGTACTTC.

The rearrangement joins TRBV9 to TRBJ2-7; TRBD2 is a possible D gene (6 bases). The germline gives CDR1 SGDLS, CDR2 YYNGEE. Trimming shortened V by 0 bases and J by 6 bases, and 10 bases separated the two germline ends. The CDR3 is 13 residues long. DNA for the CDR3: TGTGCCAGCAGCGTAGTTTTGGGAGGCGAGCAGTACTTC. It translates to CASSVVLGGEQYF. The full variable domain, in which reference TRBV9 and TRBJ2-7 provide the parts outside the CDR3, is DSGVTQTPKHLITATGQRVTLRCSPRSGDLSVYWYQQSLDQGLQFLIQYYNGEERAKGNILERFSAQQFPDLHSELNLSSLELGDSALYFCASSVVLGGEQYFGPGTRLTVT.

V is TRBV16 and J is TRBJ1-1; D is unclear. V lost 4 bases and J 1 base, leaving 7 bases between the germline ends. The CDR3 has 13 amino acids. The V gene's germline CDR1 is KGHSY and CDR2 FQNENV. CDR3 protein: CASSRTANTEAFF. The CDR3 DNA sequence: TGTGCCAGCAGCCGGACGGCGAACACTGAAGCTTTCTTT.

This chain connects TRBV5-4 to TRBJ1-1, with a possible D match to TRBD1 (6 bases). The CDR3 covers 15 residues. From germline, CDR1 is SGHNT and CDR2 YYREEE (reference sequence). With 0 bases removed from V and 11 bases from J, the gap between germline ends came to 20 bases. The CDR3 protein is CASSLDRAIRLRAFF. In nucleotides, the CDR3 is TGTGCCAGCAGCTTGGACAGGGCCATCAGATTGCGGGCTTTCTTT. Full variable domain (missing parts from reference TRBV5-4 and TRBJ1-1): ETGVTQSPTHLIKTRGQQVTLRCSSQSGHNTVSWYQQALGQGPQFIFQYYREEENGRGNFPPRFSGLQFPNYSSELNVNALELDDSALYLCASSLDRAIRLRAFFGQGTRLTVV.

This chain uses TRBV18 with TRBJ2-7, with 8 bases aligning to TRBD1. This CDR3 comprises 14 residues. J was trimmed by 3 bases and V by 4 bases; bases with no gene match: 5. Germline CDR1 KGHSH, CDR2 LQKENI. In nucleotides, the CDR3 is TGTGCCAGCTCACTACAGGGGGAAGGCTACGAGCAGTACTTC. Its translation is CASSLQGEGYEQYF.

The chain carries TRBV7-3 and TRBJ2-2; D remains unclear. V was trimmed by 8 bases and J by 4 bases, leaving 14 bases between them. The CDR3 has 14 residues. Germline CDR1 reads SGHTA; CDR2 reads FQGTGA. This chain's CDR3 is CASSPYSVTGELFF. As DNA, the CDR3 is TGTGCCAGCTCCCCGTACTCAGTCACCGGGGAGCTGTTTTTT.

The chain links TRBV28 to TRBJ2-6; unclear D gene. Deletions cut 6 bases from V and 0 bases from J, with 12 bases between. Germline V gene data show CDR1 as MDHEN and CDR2 as SYDVKM. This CDR3 contains 16 residues. The CDR3, as DNA: TGTGCCAGCAGGCCGACCGGTAACTCTGGGGCCAACGTCCTGACTTTC. Encoded protein: CASRPTGNSGANVLTF.

V is TRBV28 and J is TRBJ1-2; TRBD1 might be the D (6 bases). V lost 4 bases, J lost 7 bases, and 13 bases lay in between. Per germline, CDR1 MDHEN and CDR2 SYDVKM. The CDR3 has 13 amino acids. CDR3 DNA sequence: TGTGCCAGCAGTTCTCGGGTGGACAGTGGCTACACCTTC. It codes for CASSSRVDSGYTF.

The rearrangement uses TRBV28 and TRBJ2-5; D is uncertain. The CDR3 is 13 amino acids. Germline CDR1 reads MDHEN; CDR2 reads SYDVKM. With 6 bases removed from V and 5 bases from J, the gap between germline ends came to 13 bases. CDR3 bases: TGTGCCAGCAGCCTCCTGCCAGACGAGACCCAGTACTTC. It specifies CASSLLPDETQYF.

The V gene is TRBV19, the J gene TRBJ1-1; D unresolved. The CDR3 totals 15 residues. Deletions cut 0 bases from V and 2 bases from J, with 10 bases between. Germline CDR1 reads LNHDA; CDR2 reads SQIVND (reference sequence). CDR3 bases: TGTGCCAGTAGTATAGACTCGGGCCCCAACACTGAAGCTTTCTTT. It specifies CASSIDSGPNTEAFF. Using reference TRBV19 and TRBJ1-1 for the parts outside the CDR3, the full variable domain is DGGITQSPKYLFRKEGQNVTLSCEQNLNHDAMYWYRQDPGQGLRLIYYSQIVNDFQKGDIAEGYSVSREKKESFPLTVTSAQKNPTAFYLCASSIDSGPNTEAFFGQGTRLTVV.

This clone was observed once. The chain is built from TRBV4-3 and TRBJ1-4; 7 nucleotides match TRBD1. CDR3 length: 17 residues. Germline CDR1 LGHNA, CDR2 YSLEER. V lost 0 bases, J lost 4 bases, and 8 bases stayed unmatched. CDR3 DNA sequence: TGCGCCAGCAGCCAAGACAATAGGGGACAGCGTAATGAAAAACTGTTTTTT. Its protein is CASSQDNRGQRNEKLFF.

The gene calls are TRBV7-2 and TRBJ1-2; possibly TRBD1 for D (6 bases). Trimming took off 5 bases at V and 3 bases at J, with 16 bases between the two ends. The germline V gene encodes CDR1 SGHTA and CDR2 FQGNSA. The CDR3 runs to 15 residues. The CDR3 here is CASSPSARGYYGYTF. The CDR3, as DNA: TGTGCCAGCAGCCCATCGGCCAGGGGTTACTATGGCTACACCTTC.

With respect to this clone: The same CDR3 also results from other DNA sequences found in this sample. This chain connects TRBV27 to TRBJ1-1; a possible D gene is TRBD1 (6 bases). Trimming removed 0 bases from V and 2 bases from J, with 7 bases in between. Germline V gives CDR1 MNHEY, CDR2 SMNVEV (reference sequence). CDR3 length: 14 residues. The CDR3 sequence: CASSLSGGNTEAFF. The CDR3 bases are TGTGCCAGCAGTTTATCAGGGGGAAACACTGAAGCTTTCTTT.

The CDR3 DNA reads as TGTGCCAGCAGTGAAGAAGCGGGGGGCGGGGAGACCCAGTACTTC. It codes for CASSEEAGGGETQYF. The chain joins TRBV2 to TRBJ2-5; 9 bases are a match to TRBD2. This CDR3 has 15 amino acids. Trimming at V came to 1 base and at J to 5 bases, leaving 5 bases not matched to a gene. Germline V gene lookup returns CDR1 SNHLY and CDR2 FYNNEI.

The V call is TRBV5-4, the J call TRBJ2-7, with 8 bases lining up with TRBD2. Germline values: CDR1 SGHNT, CDR2 YYREEE (reference sequence). The CDR3 extends over 15 amino acids. J was trimmed by 4 bases and V by 0 bases; bases with no gene match: 6. The CDR3 sequence: CASSLGLAMSYEQYF. CDR3 nucleotides: TGTGCCAGCAGCTTGGGACTAGCGATGAGTTACGAGCAGTACTTC.

The J gene is TRBJ1-1, the V gene TRBV11-2; the D gene is possibly TRBD1 (5 bases). V lost 5 bases, J lost 4 bases, and 14 bases lay in between. The V gene's germline CDR1 is SGHAT and CDR2 FQNNGV. The CDR3 is 14 amino acids. The CDR3 DNA reads as TGTGCCAGCAGCCCCATCCGGGGGAGCACTGAAGCTTTCTTT. Translating gives CASSPIRGSTEAFF.

This clone was recorded once. CDR3 in amino acids: CSADSNYGYTF. CDR3 bases: TGCAGTGCTGACAGTAACTATGGCTACACCTTC. The rearrangement joins TRBV20-1 to TRBJ1-2; possible D gene TRBD1, 5 bases. The CDR3 sequence is 11 residues long. Trimming stripped 5 bases from V and 1 base from J, with 5 bases between. CDR1 is DFQATT, CDR2 SNEGSKA, per germline (reference sequence).

The rearrangement joins TRBV10-3 to TRBJ2-3, with 9 bases identical to TRBD2. This CDR3 is 16 amino acids long. Germline loops: CDR1 ENHRY, CDR2 SYGVKD. The trim removed 2 bases at V and 2 bases at J, leaving 5 bases unmatched. DNA for the CDR3: TGTGCCATCAGTGAGAGTAGCGGGGGTTTCACAGATACGCAGTATTTT. It encodes CAISESSGGFTDTQYF.

The V gene is TRBV27, the J gene TRBJ2-7, with TRBD1 identical over 9 bases. The V and J ends lost 5 bases and 5 bases, in that order; junction bases with no gene match: 13. This CDR3 is built from 16 residues. CDR1 and CDR2 (germline): MNHEY, SMNVEV (reference sequence). The CDR3 here is CASSVNAGTGRDEQYF. Here the CDR3 DNA reads TGTGCCAGCAGTGTGAACGCCGGGACAGGGAGGGACGAGCAGTACTTC.

V and J are TRBV15 and TRBJ1-2; weak D call: TRBD1 (5 bases). The CDR3 is 13 amino acids. V was pared by 5 bases and J by 5 bases, with 12 bases between. Germline V lookup: CDR1 LNHNV, CDR2 YYDKDF (reference sequence). In DNA, the CDR3 is TGTGCCACCAGCCCAGCTTCAGGGTATGGCTACACCTTC. Its translation is CATSPASGYGYTF.